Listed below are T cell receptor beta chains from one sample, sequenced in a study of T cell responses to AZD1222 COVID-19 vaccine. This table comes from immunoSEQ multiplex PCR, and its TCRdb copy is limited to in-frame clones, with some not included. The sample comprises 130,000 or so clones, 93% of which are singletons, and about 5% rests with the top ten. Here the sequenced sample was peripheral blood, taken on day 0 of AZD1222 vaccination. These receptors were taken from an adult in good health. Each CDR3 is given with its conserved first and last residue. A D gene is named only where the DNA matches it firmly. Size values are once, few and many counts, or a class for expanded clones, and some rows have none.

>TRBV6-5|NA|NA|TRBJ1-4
TGTGCCATCCTCAGGGAAAAACTGTTTTTT
CAILREKLFF
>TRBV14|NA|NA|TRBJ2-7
TGTGCCAGCAGCCAAGGACAGTTGCCCTACGAGCAGTACTTC
CASSQGQLPYEQYF
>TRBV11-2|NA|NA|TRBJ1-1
TGTGCCAGCAGCTCCGAGCCGGGGGGCTCGGGATACACTGAAGCTTTCTTT
CASSSEPGGSGYTEAFF
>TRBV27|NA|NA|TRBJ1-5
TGTGCCAGCAGTACCGGGACCCACGGGGGCAATCAGCCCCAGCATTTT
CASSTGTHGGNQPQHF
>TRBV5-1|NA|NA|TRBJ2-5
TGCGCCAGCAGCTTGAGCCAGGGAGGAAGAGAGACCCAGTACTTC
CASSLSQGGRETQYF
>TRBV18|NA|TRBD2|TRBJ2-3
TGTGCCAGCTCACCTAGTAGCGGGGGTACGCAGTATTTT
CASSPSSGGTQYF
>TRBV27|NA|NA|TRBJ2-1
TGTGCCAGCAGTTCCCTCCCAGGGAAGACCTACAATGAGCAGTTCTTC
CASSSLPGKTYNEQFF
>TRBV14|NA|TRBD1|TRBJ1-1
TGTGCCAGCAGTCTCGGACAGGTAAATGAAGCTTTCTTT
CASSLGQVNEAFF
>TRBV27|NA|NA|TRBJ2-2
TGTGCCAGCAGAAACACCGGGGAGCTGTTTTTT
CASRNTGELFF
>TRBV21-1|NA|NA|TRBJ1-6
TGTGCCAGCAGCAACAGGGTTAATTCACCCCTCCACTTT
CASSNRVNSPLHF
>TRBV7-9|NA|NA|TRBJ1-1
TGTGCCAGCAGCTTAGCAGGGACGGCGACTGAAGCTTTCTTT
CASSLAGTATEAFF
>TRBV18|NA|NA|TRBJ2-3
TGTGCCACTTGGGGCCGCGGGCGCACAGATACGCAGTATTTT
CATWGRGRTDTQYF
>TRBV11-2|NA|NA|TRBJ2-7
TGTGCCAGCAGCTTAGACCACGAGCAGTACTTC
CASSLDHEQYF
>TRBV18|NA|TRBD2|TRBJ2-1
TGTGCCAGCTCGGGACTAGCGGGAGTCAATGAGCAGTTCTTC
CASSGLAGVNEQFF
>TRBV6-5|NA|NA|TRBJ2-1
TGTGCCAGCCGTTTTTTGAGGGGTGAGCAGTTCTTC
CASRFLRGEQFF
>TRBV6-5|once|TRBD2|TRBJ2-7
TGTGCCAGTACACTAGCGGGCGTACCCTACGAGCAGTACTTC
CASTLAGVPYEQYF
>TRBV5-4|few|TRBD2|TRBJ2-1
TGTGCCAGCAGCTTACGACCCGTGTTCGGACTAGCGAGGTCTTACAATGAGCAGTTCTTC
CASSLRPVFGLARSYNEQFF
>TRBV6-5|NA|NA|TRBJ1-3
TGTGCCAGCAGCCGGGGGGACATAGGAAACACCATATATTTT
CASSRGDIGNTIYF
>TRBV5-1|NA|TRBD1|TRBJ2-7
TGCGCCAGCAGTCATCCCGGGACAGGGTTATACGAGCAGTACTTC
CASSHPGTGLYEQYF
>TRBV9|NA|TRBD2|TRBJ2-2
TGTGCCAGCAGCACCGCCCTAGCGGGAGCCGGGGAGCTGTTTTTT
CASSTALAGAGELFF
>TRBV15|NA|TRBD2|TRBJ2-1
TGTGCCACCAGCGGACTAGCCAGATACAATGAGCAGTTCTTC
CATSGLARYNEQFF
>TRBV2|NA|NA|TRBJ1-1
TGTGCCAGCAGTGTCGCAGGGGAAGCTTTCTTT
CASSVAGEAFF
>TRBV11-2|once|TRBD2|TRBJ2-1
TGTGCCAGCAGCACCCGACTAGCGGGGTACAATGAGCAGTTCTTC
CASSTRLAGYNEQFF
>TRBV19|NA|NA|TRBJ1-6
TGTGCCAGTCGGAACCGGGGGTCACCCCTCCACTTT
CASRNRGSPLHF
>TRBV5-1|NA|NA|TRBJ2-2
TGCGCCAGCCGGGAGAACACCGGGGAGCTGTTTTTT
CASRENTGELFF
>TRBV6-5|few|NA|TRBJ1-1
TGTGCCAGCAGCGCCTCGGAGTTGGCTTTCTTT
CASSASELAFF
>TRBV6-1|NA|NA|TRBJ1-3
TGTGCCAGCAGTGAAGGTATAACAGGTGGCGGCACCATATATTTT
CASSEGITGGGTIYF
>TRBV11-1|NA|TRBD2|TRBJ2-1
TGTGCCAGCAGCTTAGGCCTGGGACTAGCGGGACTGCAGTTCTTC
CASSLGLGLAGLQFF
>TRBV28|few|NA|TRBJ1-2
TGTGCCAGCAGATTTACGTGGGGGACCTATGGCTACACCTTC
CASRFTWGTYGYTF
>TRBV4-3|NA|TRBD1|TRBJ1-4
TGCGCCAGCAGCCAGACAGGGGGCGCTTGGACTAATGAAAAACTGTTTTTT
CASSQTGGAWTNEKLFF
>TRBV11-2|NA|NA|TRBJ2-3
TGTGCCAGCAGCTCCTTCCAGGGTAATACGCAGTATTTT
CASSSFQGNTQYF
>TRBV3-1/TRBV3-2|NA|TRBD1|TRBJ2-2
TGTGCCAGCAGCCGATCCGGGACAGCCTTCACCGGGGAGCTGTTTTTT
CASSRSGTAFTGELFF
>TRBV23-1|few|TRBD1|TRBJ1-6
TGCGCCAGCAGTCTCCGGGACAGGGAATTACTATTGGTAAGTTCACCCCTCCACTTT
CASSLRDRELLLVSSPLHF
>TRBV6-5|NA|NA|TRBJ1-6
TGTGCCAGCAGTACCGGGACGAATTCACCCCTCCACTTT
CASSTGTNSPLHF
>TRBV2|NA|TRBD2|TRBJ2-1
TGTGCCAGCAGGGCTACTAGCGGGACTGTTGGTGAGCAGTTCTTC
CASRATSGTVGEQFF
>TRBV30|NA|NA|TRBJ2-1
TGTGCCTGGAGTGTTTGGCGGGGCCGACCTTACAATGAGCAGTTCTTC
CAWSVWRGRPYNEQFF
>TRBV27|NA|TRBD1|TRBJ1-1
TGTGCCAGCGGGGAGGACAGGGGATACGGGAATGAAGCTTTCTTT
CASGEDRGYGNEAFF
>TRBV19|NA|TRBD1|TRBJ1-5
TGTGCCAGTAGTAGGACCCGACCGGGACAGGGGACGGGAAATCAGCCCCAGCATTTT
CASSRTRPGQGTGNQPQHF
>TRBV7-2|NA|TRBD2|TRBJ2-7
TGTGCCAGCACTCCCGGGACTAGCGGGGACGAGCAGTACTTC
CASTPGTSGDEQYF
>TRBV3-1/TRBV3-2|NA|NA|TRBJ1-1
TGTGCCAGCAGAAACGACAGCGGCGGTGAAGCTTTCTTT
CASRNDSGGEAFF
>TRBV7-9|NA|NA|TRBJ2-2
TGTGCCAGCAGCTTGGAGCTGTTTTTT
CASSLELFF
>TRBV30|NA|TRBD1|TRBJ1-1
TGTGCCTGGAGTACAGGGGTTACTGAAGCTTTCTTT
CAWSTGVTEAFF
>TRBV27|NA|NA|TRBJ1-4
TGTGCCAGCAGTTTCCAGGGGTTTAATGAAAAACTGTTTTTT
CASSFQGFNEKLFF